This entry concerns a single TCR beta chain. This entry belongs to a study of blood T cell repertoires in COVID-19. For the study at large: T cells, B-cell-depleted T cells, or PBMCs provided the cDNA or gDNA that served as material.

The germline CDR1 and CDR2 sequences are MNHEY and SVGAGI. Germline trimming cut 6 bases from V and 10 bases from J; bases unmatched to any gene: 8. The CDR3 extends over 15 amino acids. Study processing details: It was from reference gene primer amplification that nucleated cell counts were estimated. The repertoire was sequenced with immunoSEQ multiplex PCR; TCRdb's copy has only in-frame clones and lacks some. V, J and clone size were drawn from that table, and D and trimming were deduced from the DNA. This sample has 300,000 or so clones, with approximately 93% found just once. Patients in Seattle were enrolled during active infection, then followed longitudinally.

Source material: peripheral blood. The TCR was taken from a woman between 25 and 40 years old with COVID-19, enrolled during active disease. V gene TRBV6-5 combines with J gene TRBJ1-6; TRBD1 matches at 11 bases. CDR3 nucleotides: TGTGCCAGCAGGACGGGGGGACAGGGGGTCTCACCCCTCCACTTT. Its translation: CASRTGGQGVSPLHF.